These 6 T cell receptor beta chains came from one sample sequenced in a study of T-cell memory formation after mild COVID-19. TCRdb called the 5' RACE reads again in MiXCR, with one record for every CDR3 protein. The sample records some 160,000 distinct CDR3 sequences, 10% to 15% being singletons. The sequenced sample consisted of PBMCs or a T cell subset sorted from them (not recorded which). The source is a man aged 18 to 30 who had mild COVID-19 (a few samples of this study predate the infection). Cell type and time point are not known.

The rearrangement joins TRBV19 to TRBJ1-6; the D gene is possibly TRBD1 (5 bases). The CDR3 totals 15 residues. Trimming stripped 0 bases from V and 8 bases from J, with 11 bases between. Germline CDR1 LNHDA, CDR2 SQIVND (reference sequence). The DNA for the CDR3 is TGTGCCAGTAGTATAGATCTCGACAGAGATTCACCCCTCCACTTT. Its protein is CASSIDLDRDSPLHF.

This clonotype has a handful of counts. The V and J genes are TRBV11-3 and TRBJ2-3; D call uncertain. V was cut by 4 bases and J by 1 base, with 6 bases left in between. The CDR3 is made up of 13 amino acids. From germline, CDR1 is SGHNT and CDR2 YENEEA. The CDR3 sequence is CASSWRGTDTQYF. The CDR3 nucleotides read TGTGCCAGCAGCTGGAGAGGCACAGATACGCAGTATTTT.

This clonotype was observed a few times. The J gene is TRBJ2-1, the V gene TRBV28; 8 positions match TRBD1. The CDR3 consists of 15 residues. After removal of 6 bases from V and 6 bases from J, the junction contained 10 bases not matched to a gene. Germline values: CDR1 MDHEN, CDR2 SYDVKM. CDR3 loop: CASSESDRVSNEQFF. The DNA of the CDR3 is TGTGCCAGCAGCGAGTCGGACAGGGTGAGCAATGAGCAGTTCTTC. Complete variable domain (other parts from reference TRBV28 and TRBJ2-1): DVKVTQSSRYLVKRTGEKVFLECVQDMDHENMFWYRQDPGLGLRLIYFSYDVKMKEKGDIPEGYSVSREKKERFSLILESASTNQTSMYLCASSESDRVSNEQFFGPGTRLTVL.

This rearrangement joins TRBV20-1 to TRBJ1-6; 9 nucleotides line up with TRBD1. In germline, CDR1 is DFQATT, CDR2 SNEGSKA (reference sequence). CDR3 size: 17 residues. The V segment lost 0 bases and the J segment 5 bases; nucleotides outside the gene matches: 8. This chain's CDR3 is CSARDPRTGENNSPLHF. The DNA of the CDR3 is TGCAGTGCTAGAGACCCTAGGACAGGGGAGAATAATTCACCCCTCCACTTT.

The sample holds a few counts of this clonotype. The V call is TRBV20-1, the J call TRBJ2-1; D may be TRBD1 or TRBD2 (6 bases each). Trimming removed 6 bases at V and 0 bases at J, with 15 bases between. The CDR3 runs to 15 residues. Germline V gene data show CDR1 as DFQATT and CDR2 as SNEGSKA (reference sequence). CDR3 amino acids: CSAPRGSGSYNEQFF. In DNA, the CDR3 is TGCAGTGCGCCCAGGGGTAGCGGCTCCTACAATGAGCAGTTCTTC.

This clonotype was observed a few times. The chain has TRBV5-4 and TRBJ2-3; 7 bases are shared with TRBD1. After removal of 5 bases from V and 0 bases from J, the junction contained 3 bases not matched to a gene. The CDR3 covers 14 residues. Germline V gene lookup returns CDR1 SGHNT and CDR2 YYREEE (reference sequence). The CDR3 DNA reads TGTGCCAGCAGACCGGGACAGAGCACAGATACGCAGTATTTT. It translates to CASRPGQSTDTQYF.